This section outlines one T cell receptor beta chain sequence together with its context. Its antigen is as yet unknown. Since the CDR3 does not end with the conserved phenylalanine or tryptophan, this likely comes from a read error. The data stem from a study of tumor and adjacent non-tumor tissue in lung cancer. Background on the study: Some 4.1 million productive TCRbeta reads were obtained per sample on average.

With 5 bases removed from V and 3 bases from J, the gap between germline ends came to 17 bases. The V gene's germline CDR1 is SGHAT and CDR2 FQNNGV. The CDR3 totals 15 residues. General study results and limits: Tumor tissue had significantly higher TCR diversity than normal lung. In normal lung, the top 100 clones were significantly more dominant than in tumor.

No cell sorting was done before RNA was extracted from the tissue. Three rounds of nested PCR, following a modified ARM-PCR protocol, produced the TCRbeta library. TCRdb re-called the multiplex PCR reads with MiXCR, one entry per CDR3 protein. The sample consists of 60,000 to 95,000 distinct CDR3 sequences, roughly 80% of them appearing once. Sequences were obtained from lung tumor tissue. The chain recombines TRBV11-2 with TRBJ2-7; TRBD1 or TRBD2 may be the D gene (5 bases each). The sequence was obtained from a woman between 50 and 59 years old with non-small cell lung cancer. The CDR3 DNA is TGTGCCAGCAGCCCCCTCGGGGCTAGTATCTACGAGCAGTACTTA. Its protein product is CASSPLGASIYEQYL.